What follows is one T cell receptor beta chain and its context. These data are taken from a study of cytomegalovirus exposure and HLA in healthy donors. Trimming shortened V by 4 bases and J by 0 bases, and 16 bases separated the two germline ends. Germline-derived CDR1 and CDR2 are ENHRY and SYGVKD. CDR3 length equals 16 residues. It was with 60 Vbeta and 13 Jbeta primers that the PCR ran. Profiling relied on immunoSEQ multiplex PCR, and the TCRdb table lists in-frame clones only, not all of them. This table has tens of thousands of clones, 60% to 80% appearing once. The V and J genes are TRBV10-3 and TRBJ2-7, with TRBD2 as a possible D gene (7 bases). The material sequenced was PBMCs. This TCR was recovered from a woman aged 35 to 49 in good health and CMV-seropositive. CDR3 in amino acids: CAISVEGGRSSYEQYF. The DNA for the CDR3 is TGTGCCATCAGTGTTGAGGGGGGGCGAAGCTCCTACGAGCAGTACTTC.